The following is a T cell receptor beta chain sequence with its context. This entry belongs to a study of control samples from healthy donors and cancer patients. Produced via immunoSEQ multiplex PCR; TCRdb's table is partial and in-frame only. Of nearly 9,500 clones listed, 91% are singletons. In germline, CDR1 is MNHEY, CDR2 SVGAGI. V dropped 10 bases and J dropped 2 bases, with 15 bases sitting between them. The CDR3 runs to 14 residues. This TCR was recovered from a man aged 55 to 70 with colorectal cancer. The chain combines TRBV6-5 with TRBJ1-3, with a tentative D call TRBD1 (6 bases). The sequenced sample consisted of PBMCs. This chain's CDR3 is CATATQGAGNTIYF. CDR3 DNA sequence: TGTGCCACCGCGACACAGGGAGCTGGAAACACCATATATTTT.